What follows describes a single T cell receptor (beta chain). Antigen: not known. Data came from immunoSEQ multiplex PCR; TCRdb stores just in-frame clones and leaves some out. The sample holds 15,000 to 20,000 clones, approximately 80% seen once. This specimen comes from a study of CD4 T cells in relation to SARS-CoV-2 and coronaviruses. The length of the CDR3 is 13 residues. The V gene lost 8 bases and the J gene lost 8 bases, with 18 bases spanning the gap. Germline loops: CDR1 SNHLY, CDR2 FYNNEI. The unexposed donors gave CD4+ T cells in about 2011-2019, prior to COVID-19. The cells were cultured for about ten days before CD4+ T cells were isolated.

The receptor was isolated from a human donor in good health. The sequencing sample was made of CD4+ T cells from PBMCs, cultured in vitro. The V and J genes are TRBV2 and TRBJ1-2; D is uncertain. The CDR3 DNA reads TGTGCCAGCGTGTGGGATTCGACGCAGGGCTACACCTTC. This gives the protein CASVWDSTQGYTF.